A single sample is the source of the 7 T cell receptor beta chains below, sequenced in a study of OX40 agonist ivuxolimab in advanced cancers. Libraries were built with the immunoSEQ multiplex PCR assay. TCRdb mirrors the immuneACCESS table, restricted to in-frame sequences. Some clones are absent from its copies; in checked studies, under half trace to an unresolved V gene, and the reason for the others is unknown. In this sample the table shows tens of thousands of clones, around 84% of which occur a single time. 0.8% to 1% of the sample is taken by the ten largest. The sample was CD4+ or CD8+ T cells sorted from blood, taken in a trial of the OX40 agonist ivuxolimab. These receptors were collected from an adult with an advanced solid tumor such as melanoma, head and neck, liver or kidney cancer.

This chain uses TRBV11-2 with TRBJ2-7; D unclear. The CDR3 consists of 15 residues. CDR1 SGHAT and CDR2 FQNNGV come from the germline V gene. V lost 5 bases and J lost 1, with 15 bases in between. CDR3 protein: CASSPLTVSSYEQYF. The CDR3 coding sequence is TGTGCCAGCAGCCCTCTTACCGTCTCATCCTACGAGCAGTACTTC.

The chain joins TRBV18 to TRBJ1-5; 7 bases align to TRBD1. After removal of 5 bases from V and 0 bases from J, the junction contained 4 bases not matched to a gene. Looked up from germline, CDR1 is KGHSH and CDR2 is LQKENI. This CDR3 contains 15 residues. In DNA, the CDR3 is TGTGCCAGCTCATCAGACAGGGATAGCAATCAGCCCCAGCATTTT. It codes for CASSSDRDSNQPQHF.

The chain uses TRBV11-2 and TRBJ1-2; D call uncertain. Germline V CDR1 and CDR2: SGHAT, FQNNGV. The V end lost 5 bases, the J end lost 4 bases, and 11 bases lay between the germline ends. The CDR3 loop spans 13 amino acids. CDR3 coding DNA: TGTGCCAGCAGCCCTCTTCGGGGCTATGGCTACACCTTC. Translation: CASSPLRGYGYTF. Together with reference TRBV11-2 and TRBJ1-2, the CDR3 gives the full variable domain: EAGVAQSPRYKIIEKRQSVAFWCNPISGHATLYWYQQILGQGPKLLIQFQNNGVVDDSQLPKDRFSAERLKGVDSTLKIQPAKLEDSAVYLCASSPLRGYGYTFGSGTRLTVV.

This chain joins TRBV7-2 and TRBJ1-5; perhaps TRBD1 as D (6 bases). Germline-derived CDR1 and CDR2 are SGHTA and FQGNSA. V shed 5 bases and J shed 4 bases, with 15 bases lying between them. The CDR3 runs 15 residues. Written as DNA, the CDR3 is TGTGCCAGCAGCGCCCACAGGGATCCTAATCAGCCCCAGCATTTT. Translation gives CASSAHRDPNQPQHF.

The rearrangement uses TRBV19 and TRBJ1-2; 8 bases are shared with TRBD1. The V segment lost 5 bases and the J segment 8 bases; nucleotides outside the gene matches: 7. Germline loops: CDR1 LNHDA, CDR2 SQIVND (reference sequence). CDR3 size: 13 residues. The CDR3 nucleotides read TGTGCCAGTAGTCGGACAGGGCTGGGGGGCTACACCTTC. It encodes CASSRTGLGGYTF.

The chain employs TRBV5-4 and TRBJ2-7; 7 positions match TRBD2. The CDR3 has 17 amino acids. Germline V CDR1 and CDR2: SGHNT, YYREEE (reference sequence). Trimming cost V 4 bases and J 4 bases; bases outside gene matches: 17. CDR3 region: CASSKMVGTGRGYEQYF. CDR3 in DNA: TGTGCCAGCAGCAAAATGGTTGGGACGGGGAGGGGTTACGAGCAGTACTTC.

This chain connects TRBV7-9 to TRBJ1-1; D is unclear. The CDR3 totals 13 residues. The ends were cut back, 6 bases at V and 0 bases at J, with 8 bases in the middle. Per the germline V gene, CDR1 is SEHNR and CDR2 is FQNEAQ (reference sequence). Here the CDR3 reads CASREHLNTEAFF. The CDR3 nucleotides read TGTGCCAGCAGAGAACACCTGAACACTGAAGCTTTCTTT.